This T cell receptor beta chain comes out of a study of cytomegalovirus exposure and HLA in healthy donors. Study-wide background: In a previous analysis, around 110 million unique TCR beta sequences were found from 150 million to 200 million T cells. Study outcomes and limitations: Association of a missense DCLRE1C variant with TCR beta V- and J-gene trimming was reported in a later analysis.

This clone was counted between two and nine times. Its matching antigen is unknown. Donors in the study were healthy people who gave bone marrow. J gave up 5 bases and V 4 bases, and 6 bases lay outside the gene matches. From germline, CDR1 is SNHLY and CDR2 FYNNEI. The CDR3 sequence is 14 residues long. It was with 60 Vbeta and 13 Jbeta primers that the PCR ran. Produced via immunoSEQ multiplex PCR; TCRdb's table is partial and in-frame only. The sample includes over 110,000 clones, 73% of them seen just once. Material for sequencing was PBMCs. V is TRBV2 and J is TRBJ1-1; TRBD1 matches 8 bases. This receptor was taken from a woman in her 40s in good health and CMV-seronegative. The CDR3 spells CASSGDRGGTEAFF. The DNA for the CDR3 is TGTGCCAGCAGTGGCGACAGGGGCGGTACTGAAGCTTTCTTT.